Below, one T cell receptor beta chain is given with its context. The target antigen is unknown. The sample originates from a study of neoadjuvant anti-PD-1 for oral cavity cancer. Study as a whole: Before surgery, most patients got three to four biweekly 3 mg/kg nivolumab doses. Regarding the study as a whole: Higher pretreatment Treg/Th17 ratios tracked higher pretreatment blood clonality. Only a few patients per response group were TCR-analyzed; validation needed.

Some clones are missing from TCRdb's copy, which holds only in-frame ones; the method was immunoSEQ multiplex PCR. The sample has about 8,000 clones, roughly 71% seen once. Germline lookup yields CDR1 MNHNS and CDR2 SASEGT. This CDR3 has 16 residues. Trimming took 0 bases from V and 5 from J, leaving 14 bases between them. Time point reported: after neoadjuvant nivolumab, at surgical resection. Sequenced here: PBMCs, sampled after nivolumab (anti-PD-1) treatment. The clonotype originates from a person aged 35-80 years with oral cavity squamous cell carcinoma. J is TRBJ2-1 and V is TRBV6-1; D gene uncertain. The CDR3, as DNA: TGTGCCAGCAGTGAAGCGGTTGGTGTCCGCGACAATGAGCAGTTCTTC. Translated, it gives CASSEAVGVRDNEQFF.